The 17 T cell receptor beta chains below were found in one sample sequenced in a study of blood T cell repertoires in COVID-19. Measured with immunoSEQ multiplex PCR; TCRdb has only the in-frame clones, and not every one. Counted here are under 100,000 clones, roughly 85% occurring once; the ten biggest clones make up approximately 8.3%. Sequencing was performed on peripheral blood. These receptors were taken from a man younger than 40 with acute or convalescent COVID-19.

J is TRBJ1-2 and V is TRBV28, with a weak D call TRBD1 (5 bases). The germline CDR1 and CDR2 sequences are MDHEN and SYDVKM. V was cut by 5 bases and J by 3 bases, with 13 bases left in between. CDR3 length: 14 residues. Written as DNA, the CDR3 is TGTGCCAGCAGTCCAAGGGGACTGTACTATGGCTACACCTTC. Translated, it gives CASSPRGLYYGYTF.

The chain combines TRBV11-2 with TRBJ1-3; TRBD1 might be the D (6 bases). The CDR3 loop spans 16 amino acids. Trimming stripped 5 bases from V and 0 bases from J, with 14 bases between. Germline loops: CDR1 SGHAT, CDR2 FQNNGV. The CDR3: CASSPGHWGSGNTIYF. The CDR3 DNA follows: TGTGCCAGCAGCCCGGGACACTGGGGCTCTGGAAACACCATATATTTT.

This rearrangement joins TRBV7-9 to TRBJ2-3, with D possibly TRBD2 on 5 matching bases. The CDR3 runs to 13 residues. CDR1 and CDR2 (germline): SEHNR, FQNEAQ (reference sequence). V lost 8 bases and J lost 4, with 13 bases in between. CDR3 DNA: TGTGCCAGCGGGAGCCAGGATTCAGATACGCAGTATTTT. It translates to CASGSQDSDTQYF.

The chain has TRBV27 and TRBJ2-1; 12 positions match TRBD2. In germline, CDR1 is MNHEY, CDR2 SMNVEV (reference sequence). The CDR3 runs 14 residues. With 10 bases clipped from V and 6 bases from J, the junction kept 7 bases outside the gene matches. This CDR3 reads CATALAGGPNEQFF. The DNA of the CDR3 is TGTGCCACCGCTCTAGCGGGAGGGCCCAATGAGCAGTTCTTC.

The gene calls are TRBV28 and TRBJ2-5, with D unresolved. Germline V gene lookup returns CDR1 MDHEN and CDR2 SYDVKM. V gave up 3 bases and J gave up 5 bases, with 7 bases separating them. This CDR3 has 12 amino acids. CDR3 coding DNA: TGTGCCAGCAGTTTGAGTGTTGAGACCCAGTACTTC. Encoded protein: CASSLSVETQYF.

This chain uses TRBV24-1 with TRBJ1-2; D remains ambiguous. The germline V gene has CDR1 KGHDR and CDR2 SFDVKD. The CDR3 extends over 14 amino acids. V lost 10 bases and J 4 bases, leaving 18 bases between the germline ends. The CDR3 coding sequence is TGTGCCACGGGAGGAAAGGATTATAGCTATGGCTACACCTTC. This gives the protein CATGGKDYSYGYTF.

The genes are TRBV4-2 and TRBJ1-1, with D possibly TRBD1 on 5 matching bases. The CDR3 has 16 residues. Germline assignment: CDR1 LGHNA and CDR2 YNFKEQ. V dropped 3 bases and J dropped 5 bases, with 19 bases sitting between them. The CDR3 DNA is TGTGCCAGCAGCCAGAGAGACTCCCCCGCAGGGACTGAAGCTTTCTTT. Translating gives CASSQRDSPAGTEAFF.

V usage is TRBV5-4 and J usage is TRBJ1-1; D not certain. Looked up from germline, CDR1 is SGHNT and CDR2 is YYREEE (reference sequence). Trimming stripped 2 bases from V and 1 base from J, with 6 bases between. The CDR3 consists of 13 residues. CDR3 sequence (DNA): TGTGCCAGCAGCTTTCCGGGGAACACTGAAGCTTTCTTT. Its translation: CASSFPGNTEAFF.

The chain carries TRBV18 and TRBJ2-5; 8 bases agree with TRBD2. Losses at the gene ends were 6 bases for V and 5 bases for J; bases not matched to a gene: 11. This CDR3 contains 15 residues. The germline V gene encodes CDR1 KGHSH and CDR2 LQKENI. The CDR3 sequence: CASSPTAGVGETQYF. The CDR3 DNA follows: TGTGCCAGCTCCCCAACAGCGGGAGTCGGTGAGACCCAGTACTTC.

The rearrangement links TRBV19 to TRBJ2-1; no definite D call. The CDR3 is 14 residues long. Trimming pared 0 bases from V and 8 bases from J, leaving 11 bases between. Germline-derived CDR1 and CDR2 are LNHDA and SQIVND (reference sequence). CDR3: CASSIDLASDEQFF. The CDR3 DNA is TGTGCCAGTAGTATAGATCTGGCTAGTGATGAGCAGTTCTTC.

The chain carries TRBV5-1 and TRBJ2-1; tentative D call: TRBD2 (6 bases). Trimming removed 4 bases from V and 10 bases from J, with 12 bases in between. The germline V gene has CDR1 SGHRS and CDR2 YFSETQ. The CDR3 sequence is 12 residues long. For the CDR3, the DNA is TGCGCCAGCAGCCGCTTGGCGGGAGAGCAGTTCTTC. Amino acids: CASSRLAGEQFF.

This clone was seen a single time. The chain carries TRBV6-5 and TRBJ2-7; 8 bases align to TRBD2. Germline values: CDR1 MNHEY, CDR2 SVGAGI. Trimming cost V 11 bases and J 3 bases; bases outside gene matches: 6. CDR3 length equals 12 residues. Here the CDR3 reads CAVTSANYEQYF. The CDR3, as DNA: TGTGCCGTGACTAGCGCGAACTACGAGCAGTACTTC.

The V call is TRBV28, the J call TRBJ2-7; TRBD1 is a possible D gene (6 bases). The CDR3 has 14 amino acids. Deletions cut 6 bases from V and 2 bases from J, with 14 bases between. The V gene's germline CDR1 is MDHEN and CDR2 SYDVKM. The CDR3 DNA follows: TGTGCCAGCAGCCGTCAGGGGACCACCTACGAGCAGTACTTC. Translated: CASSRQGTTYEQYF.

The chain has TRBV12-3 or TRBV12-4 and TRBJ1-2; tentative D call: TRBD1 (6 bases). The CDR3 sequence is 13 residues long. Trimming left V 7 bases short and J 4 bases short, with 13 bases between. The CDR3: CASTPSTGYGYTF. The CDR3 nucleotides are TGTGCCAGCACCCCCTCGACAGGCTATGGCTACACCTTC.

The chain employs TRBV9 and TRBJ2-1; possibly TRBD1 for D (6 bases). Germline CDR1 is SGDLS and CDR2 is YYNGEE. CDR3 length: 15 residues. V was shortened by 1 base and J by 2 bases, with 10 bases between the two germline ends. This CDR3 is CASSVRTATYNEQFF. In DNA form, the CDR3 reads TGTGCCAGCAGCGTAAGGACAGCGACCTACAATGAGCAGTTCTTC.

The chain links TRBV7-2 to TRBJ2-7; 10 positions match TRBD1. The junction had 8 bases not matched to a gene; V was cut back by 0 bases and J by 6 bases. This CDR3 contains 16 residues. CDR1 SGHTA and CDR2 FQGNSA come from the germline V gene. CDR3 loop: CASSLAGDRGGSEQYF. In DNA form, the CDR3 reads TGTGCCAGCAGCTTAGCGGGGGACAGGGGAGGATCCGAGCAGTACTTC.

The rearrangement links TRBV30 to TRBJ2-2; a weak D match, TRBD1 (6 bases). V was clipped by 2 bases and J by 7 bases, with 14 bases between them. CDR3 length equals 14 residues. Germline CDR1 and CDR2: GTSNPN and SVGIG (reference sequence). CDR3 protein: CAWSQGTNFGELFF. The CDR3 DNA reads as TGTGCCTGGAGTCAGGGGACAAACTTCGGGGAGCTGTTTTTT.